Following are 7 T cell receptor beta chains from one sample sequenced in a study of blood T cell repertoires in COVID-19 (TCRdb year 2020). Receptor amplification or capture employed the immunoSEQ multiplex PCR assay. Sourced from immuneACCESS, this table was stored by TCRdb with only in-frame sequences that have V and J called. A share of the clones is absent; for the studies checked, an unresolved V gene accounts for under half, and the remainder has no known explanation. The table for this sample lists around 72,000 clones; approximately 90% of them were counted only once. The ten largest clones capture about 11% of the sample. What was sequenced was peripheral blood. Every receptor here comes from a man in his 70s with active or convalescent COVID-19.

The chain's CDR3 is CASSMSRGYEQYF. The DNA of the CDR3 is TGTGCCAGTAGTATGAGCAGGGGCTACGAGCAGTACTTC. The rearrangement uses TRBV19 and TRBJ2-7; tentative D call: TRBD1 (6 bases). V dropped 3 bases and J dropped 3 bases, with 9 bases sitting between them. Germline values: CDR1 LNHDA, CDR2 SQIVND (reference sequence). The CDR3 length is 13 residues. Filled out from reference TRBV19 and TRBJ2-7, the complete variable domain reads DGGITQSPKYLFRKEGQNVTLSCEQNLNHDAMYWYRQDPGQGLRLIYYSQIVNDFQKGDIAEGYSVSREKKESFPLTVTSAQKNPTAFYLCASSMSRGYEQYFGPGTRLTVT.

The chain recombines TRBV5-1 with TRBJ2-2; 15 bases are a match to TRBD2. Germline CDR1 SGHRS, CDR2 YFSETQ. The CDR3 consists of 21 residues. V gave up 6 bases and J gave up 1 base; unmatched junction bases: 16. The CDR3 here is CASTPLTPGLAGGGNTGELFF. DNA for the CDR3: TGCGCCAGCACTCCCCTGACTCCGGGACTAGCGGGAGGAGGGAACACCGGGGAGCTGTTTTTT.

The V gene is TRBV24-1, the J gene TRBJ1-1; D gene ambiguous. V was shortened by 2 bases and J by 11 bases, with 8 bases between the two germline ends. This CDR3 has 11 residues. Germline V lookup: CDR1 KGHDR, CDR2 SFDVKD. The CDR3 DNA is TGTGCCACCAGTGATTCTGCCAGGGCTTTCTTT. Protein product: CATSDSARAFF.

This chain joins TRBV19 and TRBJ2-1; 9 bases are shared with TRBD2. The V gene end was trimmed by 0 bases and the J gene end by 8 bases; junction bases not matched to a gene: 5. The germline V gene has CDR1 LNHDA and CDR2 SQIVND (reference sequence). The CDR3 runs to 15 residues. CDR3 sequence: CASSIEIGLAYEQFF. In nucleotides, the CDR3 is TGTGCCAGTAGTATAGAAATAGGACTAGCGTATGAGCAGTTCTTC.

This clone showed up just once. CDR3 bases: TGTGCCAGCAGCTTAAGAGGGAAAGGATCTGGGGCCAACGTCCTGACTTTC. Translating it yields CASSLRGKGSGANVLTF. The gene calls are TRBV7-8 and TRBJ2-6, with a weak D call TRBD2 (5 bases). The CDR3 is made up of 17 amino acids. V was pared by 2 bases and J by 1 base, with 12 bases between. Germline V gene data show CDR1 as SGHVS and CDR2 as FQNEAQ.

The chain links TRBV28 to TRBJ1-1, with TRBD1 matching over 8 bases. CDR1 and CDR2 from the germline V gene are MDHEN and SYDVKM. V shed 4 bases and J 4 bases; nucleotides not matched to a gene: 8. CDR3 size: 15 residues. CDR3 DNA: TGTGCCAGCAGTTATAGAACAGGGGGACCCACTGAAGCTTTCTTT. Protein: CASSYRTGGPTEAFF.

This clone was recorded only once. For the CDR3, the DNA is TGTGCCAGCACCCTGGCCAGGGACACTGAAGCTTTCTTT. Translation gives CASTLARDTEAFF. The genes are TRBV28 and TRBJ1-1, with D possibly matching TRBD1 (5 bases). The CDR3 runs to 13 residues. Trimming removed 7 bases at V and 3 bases at J, with 12 bases between. CDR1 MDHEN and CDR2 SYDVKM come from the germline V gene.